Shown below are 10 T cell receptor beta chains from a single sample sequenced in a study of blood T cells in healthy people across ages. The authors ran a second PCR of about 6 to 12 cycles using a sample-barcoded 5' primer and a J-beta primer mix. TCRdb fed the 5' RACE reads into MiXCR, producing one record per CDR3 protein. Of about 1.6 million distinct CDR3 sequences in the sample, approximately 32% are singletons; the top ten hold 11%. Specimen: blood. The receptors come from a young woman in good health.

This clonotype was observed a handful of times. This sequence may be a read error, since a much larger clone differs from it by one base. The CDR3 protein is CASSPLGVGTDTKYF. DNA for the CDR3: TGCGCCAGCAGCCCTCTAGGTGTCGGCACAGATACGAAGTATTTT. The chain carries TRBV4-1 and TRBJ2-3; no clear D gene. Germline CDR1 and CDR2: MGHRA and YSYEKL. CDR3 length: 15 residues.

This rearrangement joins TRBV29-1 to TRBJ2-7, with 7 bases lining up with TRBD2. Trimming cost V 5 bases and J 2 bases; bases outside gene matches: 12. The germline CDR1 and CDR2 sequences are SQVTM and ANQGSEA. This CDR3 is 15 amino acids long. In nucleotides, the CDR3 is TGCAGCGTTTTGGGGGGGACCACCGGCCCCTACGAGCAGTACTTC. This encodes CSVLGGTTGPYEQYF.

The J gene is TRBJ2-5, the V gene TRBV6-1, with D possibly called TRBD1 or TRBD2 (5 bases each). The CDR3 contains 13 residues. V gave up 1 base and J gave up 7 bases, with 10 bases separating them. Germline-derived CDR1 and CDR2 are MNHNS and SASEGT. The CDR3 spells CASSEVGDPTQYF. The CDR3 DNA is TGTGCCAGCAGTGAAGTAGGGGACCCGACCCAGTACTTC.

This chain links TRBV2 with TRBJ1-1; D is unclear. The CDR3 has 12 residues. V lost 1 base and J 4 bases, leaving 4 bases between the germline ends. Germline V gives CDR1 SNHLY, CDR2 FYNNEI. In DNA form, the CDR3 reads TGTGCCAGCAGTGAAGACGTCACTGAAGCTTTCTTT. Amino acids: CASSEDVTEAFF. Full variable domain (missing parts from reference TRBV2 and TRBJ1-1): EPEVTQTPSHQVTQMGQEVILRCVPISNHLYFYWYRQILGQKVEFLVSFYNNEISEKSEIFDDQFSVERPDGSNFTLKIRSTKLEDSAMYFCASSEDVTEAFFGQGTRLTVV.

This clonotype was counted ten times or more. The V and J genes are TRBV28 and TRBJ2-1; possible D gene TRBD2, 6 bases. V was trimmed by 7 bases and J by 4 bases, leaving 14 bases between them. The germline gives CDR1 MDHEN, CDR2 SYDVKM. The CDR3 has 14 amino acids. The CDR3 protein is CASTFSGRYNEQFF. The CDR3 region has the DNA TGTGCCAGCACTTTTAGCGGTAGATACAATGAGCAGTTCTTC.

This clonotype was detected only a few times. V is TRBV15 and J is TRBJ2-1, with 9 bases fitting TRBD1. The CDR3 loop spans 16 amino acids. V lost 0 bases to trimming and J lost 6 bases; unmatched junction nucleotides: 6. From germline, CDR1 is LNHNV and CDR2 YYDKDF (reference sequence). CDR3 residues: CATSREARDRANEQFF. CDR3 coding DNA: TGTGCCACCAGCAGAGAGGCCCGGGACAGGGCCAATGAGCAGTTCTTC.

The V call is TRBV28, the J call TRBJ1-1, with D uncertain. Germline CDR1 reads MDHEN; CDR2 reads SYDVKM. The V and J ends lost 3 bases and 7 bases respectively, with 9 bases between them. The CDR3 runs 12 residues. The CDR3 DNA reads TGTGCCAGCAGTTTGGCCGGGGATGAAGCTTTCTTT. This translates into CASSLAGDEAFF.

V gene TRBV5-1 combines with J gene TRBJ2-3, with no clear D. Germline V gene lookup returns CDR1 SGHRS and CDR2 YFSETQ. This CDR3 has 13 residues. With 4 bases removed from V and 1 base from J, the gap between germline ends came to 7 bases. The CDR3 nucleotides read TGCGCCAGCAGCCGTTACGGCACAGATACGCAGTATTTT. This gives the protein CASSRYGTDTQYF.

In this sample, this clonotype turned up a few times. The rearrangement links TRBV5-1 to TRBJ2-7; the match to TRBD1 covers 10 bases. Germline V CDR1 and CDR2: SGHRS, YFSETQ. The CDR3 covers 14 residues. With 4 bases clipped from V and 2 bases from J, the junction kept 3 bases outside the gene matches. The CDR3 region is CASSQTGGTYEQYF. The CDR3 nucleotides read TGCGCCAGCAGCCAGACAGGGGGCACCTACGAGCAGTACTTC.

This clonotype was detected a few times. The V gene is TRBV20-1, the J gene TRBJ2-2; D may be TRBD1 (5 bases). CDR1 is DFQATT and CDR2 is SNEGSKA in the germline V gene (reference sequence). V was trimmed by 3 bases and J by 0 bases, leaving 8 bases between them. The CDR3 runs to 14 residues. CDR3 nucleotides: TGCAGTGCTAGCCCAGGGTCGAACACCGGGGAGCTGTTTTTT. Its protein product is CSASPGSNTGELFF.